What follows are 21 T cell receptor beta chains derived from one specimen sequenced in a study of blood T cell repertoires in COVID-19. Here immunoSEQ multiplex PCR was the method, and the copy in TCRdb shows in-frame clones only, minus some. The table has 120,000 to 150,000 clones, more than 75% seen once; the top ten hold 4.8%. Sequencing used peripheral blood. These TCRs come from a human donor in a cohort sampled during active COVID-19.

CDR3 sequence: CASSQELHPYEQYF. CDR3 in DNA: TGTGCCAGCAGCCAAGAACTGCACCCCTACGAGCAGTACTTC. The chain couples TRBV4-2 to TRBJ2-7; D ambiguous. Germline-derived CDR1 and CDR2 are LGHNA and YNFKEQ. V was pared by 0 bases and J by 2 bases, with 8 bases between. The CDR3 extends over 14 amino acids.

In this sample, this clone turned up once. This chain uses TRBV5-1 with TRBJ1-1; 7 bases fit TRBD1. The V gene end was trimmed by 0 bases and the J gene end by 0 bases; junction bases not matched to a gene: 5. Germline loops: CDR1 SGHRS, CDR2 YFSETQ. The CDR3 covers 16 residues. In DNA, the CDR3 is TGCGCCAGCAGCTTGGCACAGGGGTTTTTGAACACTGAAGCTTTCTTT. Encoded protein: CASSLAQGFLNTEAFF.

The chain combines TRBV24-1 with TRBJ2-5, with 7 bases lining up with TRBD2. J lost 1 base, V lost 3 bases, and 10 bases had no gene match. Per the germline V gene, CDR1 is KGHDR and CDR2 is SFDVKD. CDR3 length: 17 amino acids. This CDR3 is CATSDPSGGGLQETQYF. The CDR3 bases are TGTGCCACCAGTGATCCTAGCGGAGGCGGTCTCCAAGAGACCCAGTACTTC.

The chain has TRBV2 and TRBJ1-2; D perhaps matches TRBD1 (5 bases). V was trimmed by 2 bases and J by 3 bases, leaving 10 bases between them. The CDR3 is 14 amino acids. Germline V gives CDR1 SNHLY, CDR2 FYNNEI. Written as DNA, the CDR3 is TGTGCCAGCAGTGAAAAGGGGCAAGACTATGGCTACACCTTC. It codes for CASSEKGQDYGYTF.

This clone was picked up one time. This chain connects TRBV6-5 to TRBJ2-7, with a weak D call TRBD1 (5 bases). The CDR3 is 15 amino acids. Germline CDR1 is MNHEY and CDR2 is SVGAGI. V was cut by 2 bases and J by 7 bases, with 18 bases left in between. The CDR3 protein is CASSYARQLLGEQYF. In DNA, the CDR3 is TGTGCCAGCAGTTACGCCCGACAGCTCCTTGGGGAGCAGTACTTC.

V gene TRBV19 combines with J gene TRBJ2-2, with TRBD1 identical over 9 bases. The length of the CDR3 is 13 residues. The germline V gene has CDR1 LNHDA and CDR2 SQIVND (reference sequence). Trimming at V came to 6 bases and at J to 5 bases, leaving 1 base not matched to a gene. CDR3 loop: CASRDRGTGELFF. In DNA form, the CDR3 reads TGTGCCAGTAGGGACAGGGGTACCGGGGAGCTGTTTTTT.

This clone was detected once. The chain couples TRBV9 to TRBJ2-3, with D hard to call. Germline V gene lookup returns CDR1 SGDLS and CDR2 YYNGEE. CDR3 length: 15 residues. Deletions cut 3 bases from V and 2 bases from J, with 13 bases between. In DNA, the CDR3 is TGTGCCAGCAGCGCGGTCCGACTGAACACAGATACGCAGTATTTT. Amino acids: CASSAVRLNTDTQYF.

The genes are TRBV5-1 and TRBJ2-5; 11 bases match TRBD2. This CDR3 contains 17 residues. J gave up 3 bases and V 3 bases, and 10 bases lay outside the gene matches. Germline V gives CDR1 SGHRS, CDR2 YFSETQ. The CDR3 here is CASSSSASSGGEETQYF. Written as DNA, the CDR3 is TGCGCCAGCAGCTCCAGCGCCAGTAGCGGGGGGGAAGAGACCCAGTACTTC.

A note on this clone: Other DNA sequences in this specimen translate into the identical CDR3. This chain links TRBV6-5 with TRBJ1-4; D might be TRBD1 (5 bases). Deletions cut 7 bases from V and 7 bases from J, with 16 bases between. The germline V gene has CDR1 MNHEY and CDR2 SVGAGI. The CDR3 is 14 amino acids. The CDR3: CASTKGQHSEKLFF. CDR3 in DNA: TGTGCCAGCACCAAGGGGCAGCACAGTGAAAAACTGTTTTTT.

This clone has just one count. The chain uses TRBV4-2 and TRBJ2-4, with a possible D match to TRBD2 (6 bases). The CDR3 extends over 18 amino acids. Germline V gives CDR1 LGHNA, CDR2 YNFKEQ. V was trimmed by 2 bases and J by 0 bases, leaving 17 bases between them. The CDR3 DNA sequence: TGTGCCAGCAGCCAAAACGCGGGACTTACCCAAGCCAAAAACATTCAGTACTTC. Translation: CASSQNAGLTQAKNIQYF.

The rearrangement uses TRBV19 and TRBJ2-2; D may be TRBD2 (7 bases). The CDR3 has 15 amino acids. Germline CDR1 is LNHDA and CDR2 is SQIVND (reference sequence). Deletions cut 5 bases from V and 5 bases from J, with 15 bases between. The chain's CDR3 is CASSFGGPRTGELFF. Here the CDR3 DNA reads TGTGCCAGTAGTTTCGGGGGGCCTCGGACCGGGGAGCTGTTTTTT. Using reference TRBV19 and TRBJ2-2 for the parts outside the CDR3, the full variable domain is DGGITQSPKYLFRKEGQNVTLSCEQNLNHDAMYWYRQDPGQGLRLIYYSQIVNDFQKGDIAEGYSVSREKKESFPLTVTSAQKNPTAFYLCASSFGGPRTGELFFGEGSRLTVL.

The chain links TRBV4-2 to TRBJ2-5, with TRBD2 matching over 10 bases. The length of the CDR3 is 15 residues. The germline gives CDR1 LGHNA, CDR2 YNFKEQ. V dropped 2 bases and J dropped 2; count of bases not matched to a gene: 2. This chain's CDR3 is CASSQTSGAQETQYF. The DNA of the CDR3 is TGTGCCAGCAGCCAAACTAGCGGGGCACAAGAGACCCAGTACTTC.

A single count supports this clone. This sequence joins TRBV3-1 (or the pseudogene TRBV3-2) and TRBJ1-6, with D possibly being TRBD1 (5 bases). Germline CDR1 reads LGHDT; CDR2 reads YNNKEL (reference sequence). The V end was cut by 8 bases, the J end by 7 bases, with 12 bases between. This CDR3 region has 13 residues. The CDR3 coding sequence is TGTGCCAGCTACGGGGGGTACAATTCACCCCTCCACTTT. It codes for CASYGGYNSPLHF.

This chain uses TRBV16 with TRBJ2-1, with 7 bases aligning to TRBD2. Germline V gene data show CDR1 as KGHSY and CDR2 as FQNENV. V was pared by 4 bases and J by 4 bases, with 13 bases of the junction left unmatched. This CDR3 comprises 17 residues. The CDR3 spells CASSRADGGLEYNEQFF. For the CDR3, the DNA is TGTGCCAGCAGCCGAGCCGACGGGGGGTTAGAGTACAATGAGCAGTTCTTC.

The gene calls are TRBV10-2 and TRBJ1-2, with 8 bases that match TRBD1. CDR1 and CDR2 (germline): WSHSY, SAAADI. V was pared by 3 bases and J by 6 bases, with 9 bases of the junction left unmatched. The CDR3 extends over 15 amino acids. The CDR3 sequence: CASSEPGQGRNGYTF. The CDR3 nucleotides read TGCGCCAGCAGTGAACCAGGACAGGGTAGGAATGGCTACACCTTC.

The chain combines TRBV5-1 with TRBJ1-3; D possibly corresponds to TRBD1 (6 bases). The germline V gene has CDR1 SGHRS and CDR2 YFSETQ. Between the trimmed V and J ends, which lost 0 bases and 0 bases, there was a span of 13 bases. This CDR3 comprises 17 residues. CDR3 residues: CASSLEAGASSGNTIYF. Here the CDR3 DNA reads TGCGCCAGCAGCTTGGAGGCAGGGGCAAGCTCTGGAAACACCATATATTTT.

The chain has TRBV11-3 and TRBJ1-2; D ambiguous. Germline-derived CDR1 and CDR2 are SGHNT and YENEEA. The CDR3 has 12 residues. V was pared by 4 bases and J by 6 bases, with 9 bases between. The CDR3 loop is CASSSAGDGYTF. For the CDR3, the DNA is TGTGCCAGCAGCTCAGCAGGTGATGGCTACACCTTC.

The genes are TRBV28 and TRBJ2-7; a possible D gene is TRBD1 (6 bases). The CDR3 runs to 15 residues. Trimming took 4 bases from V and 3 from J, leaving 16 bases between them. CDR1 MDHEN and CDR2 SYDVKM come from the germline V gene. The CDR3 is CASSSAQGRGYEQYF. The CDR3 DNA is TGTGCCAGCAGTTCTGCTCAGGGCAGGGGCTACGAGCAGTACTTC. Combining the CDR3 with reference TRBV28 and TRBJ2-7 gives the whole variable domain DVKVTQSSRYLVKRTGEKVFLECVQDMDHENMFWYRQDPGLGLRLIYFSYDVKMKEKGDIPEGYSVSREKKERFSLILESASTNQTSMYLCASSSAQGRGYEQYFGPGTRLTVT.

In its sample, this clone was seen once. The V gene is TRBV9, the J gene TRBJ2-5; possibly TRBD1 for D (6 bases). V gave up 0 bases and J gave up 5 bases, with 14 bases separating them. The CDR3 has 15 amino acids. The germline V gene has CDR1 SGDLS and CDR2 YYNGEE. The CDR3 DNA sequence: TGTGCCAGCAGCGTAGCTGGGGGCTCTAGGGAGACCCAGTACTTC. This gives the protein CASSVAGGSRETQYF.

This chain joins TRBV18 and TRBJ2-1; 12 nucleotides match TRBD2. The length of the CDR3 is 16 residues. V shed 5 bases, J shed 10 bases, and the junction held 12 bases outside the gene matches. CDR1 is KGHSH, CDR2 LQKENI, per germline. Here the CDR3 DNA reads TGTGCCAGCTCAAGGGGCCTGACTAGCGGGAGCGACGAGCAGTTCTTC. Its translation is CASSRGLTSGSDEQFF.

The J gene is TRBJ1-1, the V gene TRBV19; 7 nucleotides match TRBD1. From germline, CDR1 is LNHDA and CDR2 SQIVND (reference sequence). Trimming removed 5 bases from V and 5 bases from J; junction bases left unmatched: 5. CDR3 length equals 13 residues. The CDR3 nucleotides read TGTGCCAGTAGTCCTACAGGGGTTACTGAAGCTTTCTTT. As protein: CASSPTGVTEAFF.